This TCR beta chain was recovered during a study of CD8 T cells in Susac syndrome. Trimming stripped 6 bases from V and 0 bases from J, with 12 bases between. Germline assignment: CDR1 LGHNT and CDR2 FRNRAP. This CDR3 has 15 amino acids. RNA, at about 0.5 to 1 ug, was reverse transcribed with random hexamers. TCRdb redid the calling of the immunoSEQ multiplex PCR reads with MiXCR, one entry per CDR3 protein. In the table there are over 350,000 distinct CDR3 sequences, around 83% of which are singletons. The origin of this receptor is a human donor with multiple sclerosis. The material sequenced was CD8+ T cells from PBMCs. V and J are TRBV12-5 and TRBJ2-1; a weak D match, TRBD2 (6 bases). CDR3 protein: CASGKAGSSYNEQFF. The CDR3 DNA reads as TGTGCTAGTGGAAAAGCGGGTAGCTCCTACAATGAGCAGTTCTTC.